This T cell receptor (beta chain) stems from a study of CD8 T cells in ankylosing spondylitis. This clonotype has a count of ten or more. The germline gives CDR1 LGHDT, CDR2 YNNKEL (reference sequence). The CDR3 totals 10 residues. V was pared by 8 bases and J by 4 bases, with 3 bases between. For TCR beta, libraries came from quantitative 5'-RACE with molecular barcodes. One entry per CDR3 protein, called by TCRdb with MiXCR from the 5' RACE reads. The sample has about 150,000 distinct CDR3 sequences, roughly 30% seen once. Sequencing was carried out using synovial fluid, either unsorted or a sorted T cell fraction (not recorded which). The rearrangement uses TRBV3-1 and TRBJ2-1; D is uncertain. This clonotype was obtained from a male donor with ankylosing spondylitis. CDR3 bases: TGTGCCAGCGGTTACAATGAGCAGTTCTTC. Amino acids: CASGYNEQFF.